This is a list of T cell receptor beta chains from one sample in a study of blood T cell dynamics during melanoma immunotherapy. Here immunoSEQ multiplex PCR was the method, and the copy in TCRdb shows in-frame clones only, minus some. The sample lists about 20,000 clones, approximately 89% seen once, with roughly 1.2% in the top ten. Sample: blood, taken from a patient treated with checkpoint blockade. The receptors come from a human donor with melanoma. Each CDR3 is given with its conserved first and last residue. The D gene is left open where the match is weak. Part of the rows lack a size; the others show once, few, many or a class for expanded clones.

size	length	V	D	J	CDR3	DNA
NA	12	TRBV29-1	TRBD2	TRBJ2-7	CSVSETSSEQYF	TGCAGCGTTTCAGAGACTAGCAGCGAGCAGTACTTC
few	15	TRBV6-5	TRBD1	TRBJ1-5	CASSPDRGPNQPQHF	TGTGCCAGCAGTCCCGACAGGGGCCCTAATCAGCCCCAGCATTTT
NA	13	TRBV29-1	NA	TRBJ2-7	CSVGRGNSYEQYF	TGCAGCGTTGGGAGGGGGAATTCCTACGAGCAGTACTTC
NA	15	TRBV5-8	TRBD1	TRBJ1-1	CASSFQGAMNTEAFF	TGTGCCAGCAGCTTTCAGGGGGCCATGAACACTGAAGCTTTCTTT
NA	13	TRBV29-1	NA	TRBJ1-2	CSVFRDTNYGYTF	TGCAGCGTTTTCCGGGACACTAACTATGGCTACACCTTC
NA	13	TRBV28	TRBD1	TRBJ2-4	CASSPGQGNIQYF	TGTGCCAGCAGCCCGGGACAGGGAAACATTCAGTACTTC
NA	15	TRBV9	TRBD1	TRBJ2-3	CASSFRTGGGDTQYF	TGTGCCAGCAGCTTCCGGACAGGGGGTGGAGATACGCAGTATTTT
once	14	TRBV30	NA	TRBJ1-1	CAWSVPDRNTEAFF	TGTGCCTGGAGTGTACCAGACAGGAACACTGAAGCTTTCTTT
NA	13	TRBV7-2	NA	TRBJ2-7	CASSFHRNYEQYF	TGTGCCAGCAGCTTCCACAGAAACTACGAGCAGTACTTC
NA	14	TRBV7-6	NA	TRBJ2-6	CASREGAGANVLTF	TGTGCCAGCAGAGAGGGGGCTGGGGCCAACGTCCTGACTTTC
NA	16	TRBV6-5	NA	TRBJ2-7	CASSYSGSLSSYEQYF	TGTGCCAGCAGTTACTCTGGCAGCCTTAGCTCCTACGAGCAGTACTTC
NA	14	TRBV9	NA	TRBJ2-7	CASSVRLDSYEQYF	TGTGCCAGCAGCGTAAGGCTCGACTCCTACGAGCAGTACTTC
NA	15	TRBV27	NA	TRBJ1-5	CASSLSTRSGQPQHF	TGTGCCAGCAGTTTATCAACCCGATCGGGGCAGCCCCAGCATTTT
once	14	TRBV5-1	TRBD2	TRBJ2-7	CASSRESGGDEQYF	TGCGCCAGCAGCCGGGAGAGCGGGGGGGACGAGCAGTACTTC
NA	11	TRBV20-1	NA	TRBJ1-1	CSARGSGGAFF	TGCAGTGCTAGAGGAAGCGGCGGGGCTTTCTTT
once	13	TRBV14	TRBD2	TRBJ2-1	CASSQVRAGGPFF	TGTGCCAGCAGCCAAGTTCGAGCGGGAGGGCCGTTCTTC
NA	15	TRBV19	TRBD1	TRBJ2-2	CASSTRQGVTGELFF	TGTGCCAGTAGTACAAGACAGGGGGTGACGGGGGAGCTGTTTTTT
NA	14	TRBV11-2	NA	TRBJ2-1	CASRPITGLGFRFF	TGTGCCAGCAGACCAATAACAGGGCTAGGGTTTCGGTTCTTC
NA	13	TRBV28	NA	TRBJ2-7	CASSLTVSYEQYF	TGTGCCAGCAGTTTGACCGTCTCCTACGAGCAGTACTTC
NA	14	TRBV7-3	NA	TRBJ2-1	CASSLRAGHAEQFF	TGTGCCAGCAGCTTACGGGCGGGGCACGCTGAGCAGTTCTTC
NA	14	TRBV19	NA	TRBJ2-7	CASSPRDGSYEQYF	TGTGCCAGTAGTCCACGGGACGGAAGTTACGAGCAGTACTTC
NA	15	TRBV9	NA	TRBJ2-3	CASSVAGFYTDTQYF	TGTGCCAGCAGCGTAGCCGGGTTTTACACAGATACGCAGTATTTT
NA	14	TRBV28	NA	TRBJ2-5	CASSVPGQQETQYF	TGTGCCAGCAGTGTTCCCGGACAGCAAGAGACCCAGTACTTC
NA	15	TRBV5-3	TRBD2	TRBJ2-1	CARSTRLAAYNEQFF	TGTGCCAGAAGCACTCGACTAGCAGCTTACAATGAGCAGTTCTTC
NA	15	TRBV15	NA	TRBJ2-5	CATRDGAELQETQYF	TGTGCCACCAGGGACGGTGCGGAGTTACAAGAGACCCAGTACTTC
NA	15	TRBV27	NA	TRBJ2-5	CASSPIGYDQETQYF	TGTGCCAGCAGTCCAATAGGCTATGACCAAGAGACCCAGTACTTC
NA	15	TRBV10-3	NA	TRBJ1-1	CAISDGGAMNTEAFF	TGTGCCATCAGTGACGGGGGAGCCATGAACACTGAAGCTTTCTTT
once	14	TRBV29-1	TRBD2	TRBJ2-3	CSVERGGRSDTQYF	TGCAGCGTTGAGCGGGGGGGCCGGTCGGATACGCAGTATTTT
NA	14	TRBV5-1	NA	TRBJ1-1	CASSLGERRTEAFF	TGCGCCAGCAGCTTGGGGGAGAGGAGGACTGAAGCTTTCTTT
NA	14	TRBV11-3	NA	TRBJ2-7	CASSHVQGPYEQYF	TGTGCCAGCAGTCACGTGCAGGGACCCTACGAGCAGTACTTC
NA	14	TRBV9	NA	TRBJ1-5	CASSVGNRNQPQHF	TGTGCCAGCAGCGTAGGCAATAGAAATCAGCCCCAGCATTTT
NA	13	TRBV11-1	NA	TRBJ1-2	CASSSLTGNGYTF	TGTGCCAGCAGCTCACTCACAGGGAATGGCTACACCTTC
NA	15	TRBV18	TRBD1	TRBJ1-1	CASSPGQVPGHEAFF	TGTGCCAGCTCACCAGGACAGGTCCCAGGCCATGAAGCTTTCTTT
NA	15	TRBV30	NA	TRBJ2-1	CAWSRRHSSYNEQFF	TGTGCCTGGAGTAGGCGGCATAGCTCCTACAATGAGCAGTTCTTC
NA	12	TRBV7-6	NA	TRBJ2-5	CASSALQETQYF	TGTGCCAGCAGCGCCCTCCAAGAGACCCAGTACTTC
NA	17	TRBV7-3	TRBD2	TRBJ2-1	CASSQVVWAGGENEQFF	TGTGCCAGCAGCCAAGTCGTGTGGGCGGGGGGCGAGAATGAGCAGTTCTTC
NA	14	TRBV2	NA	TRBJ1-2	CASSPGPSGNGYTF	TGTGCCAGCAGTCCCGGACCCTCTGGGAATGGCTACACCTTC
NA	15	TRBV11-1	NA	TRBJ1-1	CASSLVVQGNTEAFF	TGTGCCAGCAGCTTAGTGGTGCAGGGCAACACTGAAGCTTTCTTT
once	16	TRBV5-1	NA	TRBJ1-1	CASSYGRGVLDTEAFF	TGCGCCAGCAGCTATGGGAGGGGGGTTTTGGACACTGAAGCTTTCTTT
once	17	TRBV14	TRBD1	TRBJ1-2	CASSPWGTGGRSYGYTF	TGTGCCAGCAGCCCCTGGGGGACAGGGGGCCGTAGCTATGGCTACACCTTC
NA	14	TRBV14	NA	TRBJ1-3	CASSRDRSGNTIYF	TGTGCCAGCAGCCGGGACCGCTCTGGAAACACCATATATTTT
NA	16	TRBV19	NA	TRBJ2-3	CASSIGSLFGGDTQYF	TGTGCCAGTAGTATTGGATCACTCTTCGGGGGAGATACGCAGTATTTT
NA	15	TRBV11-2	NA	TRBJ2-7	CASSLGGTRSYEQYF	TGTGCCAGCAGCTTAGGGGGGACACGCTCCTACGAGCAGTACTTC
NA	14	TRBV2	NA	TRBJ1-5	CASSDQGGNQPQHF	TGTGCCAGCAGTGACCAAGGTGGTAATCAGCCCCAGCATTTT
NA	12	TRBV7-8	NA	TRBJ2-1	CASSLQRLGQFF	TGTGCCAGCAGCCTCCAGCGGCTTGGGCAGTTCTTC
NA	15	TRBV1	NA	TRBJ2-1	CTSSLAGSSYNEQFF	TGCACCAGCAGCCTAGCGGGTTCATCCTACAATGAGCAGTTCTTC
NA	14	TRBV28	TRBD1	TRBJ1-5	CASRMTGSNQPQHF	TGTGCCAGCAGGATGACAGGGAGCAATCAGCCCCAGCATTTT
NA	15	TRBV7-8	TRBD2	TRBJ2-7	CASSDASGRHYEQYF	TGTGCCAGCAGCGATGCTAGCGGGAGACACTACGAGCAGTACTTC